This T cell receptor (beta chain) was profiled in a study of early T cells in non-severe SARS-CoV-2 infection. On the study more broadly: Bulk RNA taken from unsorted whole blood was sequenced, leaving chains unpaired.

This clonotype has at least ten counts. MiXCR, run by TCRdb on the 5' RACE reads, gives a single entry per CDR3 protein. Of 70,000 to 85,000 distinct CDR3 sequences in the sample, about 5% are singletons; the top ten hold 6.5% to 8%. Germline V gene sequence: CDR1 DFQATT, CDR2 SNEGSKA (reference sequence). The CDR3 loop spans 12 amino acids. The sequences come from whole blood, collected at baseline. The clonotype comes from an adult who was a healthcare worker with PCR-confirmed SARS-CoV-2 infection or an uninfected control (not recorded which). V is TRBV20-1 and J is TRBJ1-2; D remains ambiguous. The CDR3 protein is CSSRTGIQDYTF. In nucleotides, the CDR3 is TGCAGCTCGAGGACGGGGATTCAGGACTACACCTTC.